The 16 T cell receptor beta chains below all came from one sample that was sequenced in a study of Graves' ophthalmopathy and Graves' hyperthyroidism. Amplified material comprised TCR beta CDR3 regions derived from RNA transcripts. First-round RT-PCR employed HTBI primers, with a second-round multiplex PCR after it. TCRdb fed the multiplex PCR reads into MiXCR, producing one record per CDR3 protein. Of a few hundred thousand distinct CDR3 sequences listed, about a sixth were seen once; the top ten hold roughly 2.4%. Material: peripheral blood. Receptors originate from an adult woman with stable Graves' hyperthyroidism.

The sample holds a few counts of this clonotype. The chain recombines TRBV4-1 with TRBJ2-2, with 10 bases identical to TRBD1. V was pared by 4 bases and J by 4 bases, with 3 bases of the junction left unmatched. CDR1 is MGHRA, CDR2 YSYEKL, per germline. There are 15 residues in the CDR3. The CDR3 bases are TGCGCCAGCAGCCCGGGACAGGGGACCACCGGGGAGCTGTTTTTT. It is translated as CASSPGQGTTGELFF.

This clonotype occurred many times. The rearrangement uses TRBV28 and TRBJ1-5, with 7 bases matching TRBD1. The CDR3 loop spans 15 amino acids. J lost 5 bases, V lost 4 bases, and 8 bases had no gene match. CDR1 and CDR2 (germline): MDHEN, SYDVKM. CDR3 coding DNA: TGTGCCAGCAGTTCCCAGGGGGGCAACCATCAGCCCCAGCATTTT. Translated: CASSSQGGNHQPQHF.

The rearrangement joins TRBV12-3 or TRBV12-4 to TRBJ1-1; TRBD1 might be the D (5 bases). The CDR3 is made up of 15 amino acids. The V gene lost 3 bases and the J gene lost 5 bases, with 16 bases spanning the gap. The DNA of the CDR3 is TGTGCCAGCAGTTTTGGGGCGGGGCTGGGGACTGAAGCTTTCTTT. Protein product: CASSFGAGLGTEAFF.

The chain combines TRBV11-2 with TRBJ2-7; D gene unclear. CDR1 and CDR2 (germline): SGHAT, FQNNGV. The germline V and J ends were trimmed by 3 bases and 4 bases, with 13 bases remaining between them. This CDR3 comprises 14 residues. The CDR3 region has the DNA TGTGCCAGCAGCTTTGGGGAACAGATATACGAGCAGTACTTC. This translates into CASSFGEQIYEQYF. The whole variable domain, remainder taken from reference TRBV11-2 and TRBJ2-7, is EAGVAQSPRYKIIEKRQSVAFWCNPISGHATLYWYQQILGQGPKLLIQFQNNGVVDDSQLPKDRFSAERLKGVDSTLKIQPAKLEDSAVYLCASSFGEQIYEQYFGPGTRLTVT.

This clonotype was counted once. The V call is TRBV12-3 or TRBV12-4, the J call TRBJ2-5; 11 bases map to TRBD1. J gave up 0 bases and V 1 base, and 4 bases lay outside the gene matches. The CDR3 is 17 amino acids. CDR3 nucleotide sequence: TGTGCCAGCAGTTTAGGGGGGACAGGGGGTTACCAAGAGACCCAGTACTTC. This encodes CASSLGGTGGYQETQYF.

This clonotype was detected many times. The CDR3 bases are TGTGCCAGCAACCCTACGATGAACACTGAAGCTTTCTTT. This codes for CASNPTMNTEAFF. The V call is TRBV7-9, the J call TRBJ1-1; D unresolved. Trimming took off 7 bases at V and 0 bases at J, with 9 bases between the two ends. The CDR3 loop spans 13 amino acids. Germline V lookup: CDR1 SEHNR, CDR2 FQNEAQ (reference sequence).

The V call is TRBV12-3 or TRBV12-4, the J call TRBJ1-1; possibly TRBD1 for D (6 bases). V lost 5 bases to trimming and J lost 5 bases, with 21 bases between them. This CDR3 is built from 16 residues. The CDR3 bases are TGTGCCAGCAGTACACAGGGTATACCCTTCGGGACTGAAGCTTTCTTT. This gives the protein CASSTQGIPFGTEAFF.

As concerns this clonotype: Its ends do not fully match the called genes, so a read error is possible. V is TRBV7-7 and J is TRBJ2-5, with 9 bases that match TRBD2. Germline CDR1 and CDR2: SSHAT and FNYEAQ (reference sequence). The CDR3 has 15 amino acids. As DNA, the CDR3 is TGTGCTAGCCGCTCAGGCGGGAGGGCGGGTGAGACCGAGTACTTC. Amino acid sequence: CASRSGGRAGETEYF.

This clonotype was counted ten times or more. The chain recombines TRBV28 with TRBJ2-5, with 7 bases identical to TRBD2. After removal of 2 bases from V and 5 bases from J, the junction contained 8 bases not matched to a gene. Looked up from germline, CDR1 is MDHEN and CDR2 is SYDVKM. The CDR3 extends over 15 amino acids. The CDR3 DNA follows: TGTGCCAGCAGTTTAGGGGGAGCGGGGTCGGAGACCCAGTACTTC. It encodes CASSLGGAGSETQYF.

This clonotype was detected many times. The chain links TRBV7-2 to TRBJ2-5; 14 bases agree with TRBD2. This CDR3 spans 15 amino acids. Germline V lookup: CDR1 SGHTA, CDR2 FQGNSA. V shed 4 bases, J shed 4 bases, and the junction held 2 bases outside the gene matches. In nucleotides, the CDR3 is TGTGCCAGCAGCTGGACTAGCGGGAGGACAGAGACCCAGTACTTC. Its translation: CASSWTSGRTETQYF.

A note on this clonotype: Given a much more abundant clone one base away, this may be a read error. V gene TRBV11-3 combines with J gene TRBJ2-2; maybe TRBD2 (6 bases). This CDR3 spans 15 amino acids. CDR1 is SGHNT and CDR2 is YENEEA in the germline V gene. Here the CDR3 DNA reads TGTGCCAGCAGCTTATGGGGAGCTTCCGGCGGGGAGCTGTGTTTT. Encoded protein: CASSLWGASGGELCF.

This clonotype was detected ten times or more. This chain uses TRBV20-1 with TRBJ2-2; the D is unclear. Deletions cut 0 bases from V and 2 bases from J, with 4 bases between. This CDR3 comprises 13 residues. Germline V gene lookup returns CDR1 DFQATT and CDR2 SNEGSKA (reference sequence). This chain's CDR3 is CSARDRNTGELFF. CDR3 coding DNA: TGCAGTGCTAGAGACCGCAACACCGGGGAGCTGTTTTTT.

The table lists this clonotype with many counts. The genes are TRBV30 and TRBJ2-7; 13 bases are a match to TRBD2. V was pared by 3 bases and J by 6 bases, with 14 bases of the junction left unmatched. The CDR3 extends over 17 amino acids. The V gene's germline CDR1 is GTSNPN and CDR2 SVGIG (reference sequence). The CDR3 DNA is TGTGCCTGGAGCGCCATTCCCGGGACTAGCGGGAAGAGCGAGCAGTACTTC. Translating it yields CAWSAIPGTSGKSEQYF.

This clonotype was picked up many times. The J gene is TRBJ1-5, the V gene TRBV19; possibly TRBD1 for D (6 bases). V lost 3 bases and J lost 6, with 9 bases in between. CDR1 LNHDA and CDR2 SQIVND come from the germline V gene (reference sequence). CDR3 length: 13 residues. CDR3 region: CASSMQGFQPQHF. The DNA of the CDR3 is TGTGCCAGTAGTATGCAGGGGTTTCAGCCCCAGCATTTT.

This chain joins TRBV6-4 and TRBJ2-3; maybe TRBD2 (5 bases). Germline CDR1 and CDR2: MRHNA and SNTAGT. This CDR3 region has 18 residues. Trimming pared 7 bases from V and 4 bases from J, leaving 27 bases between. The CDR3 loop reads CASTEHPTREESADTQYF. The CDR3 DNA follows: TGTGCCAGCACCGAACACCCAACTAGAGAGGAGTCGGCAGATACGCAGTATTTT.

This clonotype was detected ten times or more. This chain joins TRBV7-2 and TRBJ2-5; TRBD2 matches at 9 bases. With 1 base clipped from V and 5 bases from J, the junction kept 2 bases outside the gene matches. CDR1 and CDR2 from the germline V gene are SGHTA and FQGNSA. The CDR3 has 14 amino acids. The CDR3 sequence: CASSLGGLAETQYF. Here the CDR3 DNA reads TGTGCCAGCAGCTTAGGGGGACTAGCCGAGACCCAGTACTTC.